This T cell receptor (beta chain) was observed in a study of Tregs in tolerant kidney transplant recipients. Study conclusions and caveats: Expanding Tregs on activated donor B cells appeared to best identify donor-specific TCRbeta clones.

Germline V gene sequence: CDR1 SEHNR, CDR2 FQNEAQ (reference sequence). CDR3 length equals 15 residues. With 5 bases removed from V and 0 bases from J, the gap between germline ends came to 10 bases. The nonmyeloablative bone marrow transplants came from related graft donors, with transient mixed chimerism. Thawed PBMCs were FACS-sorted into unstimulated CD4+CD25+CD127- regulatory T cells, CD4+CD25- non-regulatory cells, CD4 and CD8 cells. Profiled with immunoSEQ multiplex PCR; TCRdb holds only in-frame clones, not every one. The specimen's table records approximately 30,000 clones. As concerns this clone: No antigen is known for it. With the read ending 3 residues before the CDR3 end, the germline J gene is used to fill in that end.

This TCR was sampled from a human patient who received a combined kidney and bone marrow transplant. Some T cells may trace back to the graft donor. The gene calls are TRBV7-9 and TRBJ2-2, with D possibly matching TRBD1 (6 bases). The sample here was CD4+ T cells from blood (PBMCs), taken 24 months after the transplant. The part of the CDR3 DNA that was read is TGTGCCAGCAGCCCCGGGACAACGAACACCGGGGAG. It yields the protein CASSPGTTNTGE. The whole CDR3 reads CASSPGTTNTGELFF.